These 17 T cell receptor beta chains originate from one sample sequenced in a study of T-cell memory formation after mild COVID-19. TCRdb fed the 5' RACE reads into MiXCR, producing one record per CDR3 protein. Here the sample spans fewer than 400,000 distinct CDR3 sequences, more than 15% being singletons. Input material: PBMCs or a T cell subset sorted from them (not recorded which). Source of these receptors: a man in his late teens or twenties who had mild COVID-19 (a few samples of this study predate the infection). Cell type and time point are not known.

The chain employs TRBV9 and TRBJ2-7; TRBD2 matches at 8 bases. Germline V gives CDR1 SGDLS, CDR2 YYNGEE. This CDR3 is 15 amino acids long. V shed 0 bases and J 7 bases; nucleotides not matched to a gene: 9. The DNA of the CDR3 is TGTGCCAGCAGCGTAGGGACTAGCCCGTTACGGGAGCAGTACTTC. Translated, it gives CASSVGTSPLREQYF.

This clonotype was recorded a few times. V gene TRBV5-1 combines with J gene TRBJ2-2; possibly TRBD1 or TRBD2 for D (5 bases each). The germline gives CDR1 SGHRS, CDR2 YFSETQ. The CDR3 length is 14 residues. Trimming removed 8 bases at V and 0 bases at J, with 11 bases between. CDR3 DNA sequence: TGCGCCAGTGAGGGGAAGACGAACACCGGGGAGCTGTTTTTT. As protein: CASEGKTNTGELFF.

The chain recombines TRBV18 with TRBJ2-3; 7 bases are shared with TRBD2. Germline values: CDR1 KGHSH, CDR2 LQKENI. V gave up 4 bases and J gave up 2 bases; unmatched junction bases: 3. CDR3 length: 14 residues. The CDR3 here is CASSRTSPTDTQYF. The CDR3 DNA follows: TGTGCCAGCTCACGGACTAGTCCCACAGATACGCAGTATTTT.

The V call is TRBV12-3 or TRBV12-4, the J call TRBJ2-7, with D maybe TRBD2 (5 bases). V was cut by 6 bases and J by 0 bases, with 12 bases left in between. The CDR3 contains 14 residues. The CDR3 region is CASSLLEVSYEQYF. The DNA for the CDR3 is TGTGCCAGCAGCCTATTGGAGGTCTCCTACGAGCAGTACTTC.

This clonotype was counted between two and nine times. The rearrangement uses TRBV27 and TRBJ1-2, with D possibly TRBD1 on 5 matching bases. CDR1 is MNHEY, CDR2 SMNVEV, per germline (reference sequence). The CDR3 sequence is 15 residues long. The V and J ends lost 3 bases and 4 bases respectively, with 15 bases between them. The CDR3 coding sequence is TGTGCCAGCAGTTTGATAGGAGGGACCCTCTATGGCTACACCTTC. As protein: CASSLIGGTLYGYTF.

In its sample, this clonotype was seen a few times. The genes are TRBV30 and TRBJ1-1; the D is unclear. CDR1 is GTSNPN and CDR2 is SVGIG in the germline V gene (reference sequence). Trimming left V 4 bases short and J 5 bases short, with 14 bases between. The CDR3 totals 13 residues. The CDR3 region has the DNA TGTGCCTGGATAGGTACCGCCCGGACTGAAGCTTTCTTT. This sequence encodes CAWIGTARTEAFF.

This clonotype appeared a few times. The V call is TRBV12-5, the J call TRBJ1-1, with 7 nucleotides matching TRBD1. The length of the CDR3 is 19 residues. The V gene's germline CDR1 is LGHNT and CDR2 FRNRAP. V trimming: 1 base; J trimming: 0 bases; junction bases outside the gene matches: 14. The CDR3 loop is CASGLARGWDRQMNTEAFF. CDR3 coding DNA: TGTGCTAGTGGTTTGGCCCGTGGGTGGGACAGACAAATGAACACTGAAGCTTTCTTT.

The V call is TRBV3-1, the J call TRBJ1-1; D unresolved. Per germline, CDR1 LGHDT and CDR2 YNNKEL (reference sequence). Trimming took 0 bases from V and 4 from J, leaving 9 bases between them. The CDR3 has 14 amino acids. The DNA for the CDR3 is TGTGCCAGCAGCCAAGACGGGGTGGGCACTGAAGCTTTCTTT. Translation gives CASSQDGVGTEAFF.

This clonotype was found a few times. The rearrangement links TRBV12-3 or TRBV12-4 to TRBJ2-3; D is ambiguous. Trimming pared 10 bases from V and 0 bases from J, leaving 17 bases between. This CDR3 has 15 amino acids. CDR3 sequence (DNA): TGTGCCACCTCGAGTTTACTCACTAGCACAGATACGCAGTATTTT. Translated: CATSSLLTSTDTQYF.

This chain's CDR3 is CASSQAGQGMYNEQFF. CDR3 nucleotides: TGTGCCAGCAGCCAAGCCGGGCAGGGAATGTACAATGAGCAGTTCTTC. This rearrangement joins TRBV14 to TRBJ2-1; D is possibly TRBD1 (5 bases). Trimming took 1 base from V and 4 from J, leaving 14 bases between them. CDR3 length: 16 residues. Per the germline V gene, CDR1 is SGHDN and CDR2 is FVKESK.

This chain uses TRBV5-1 with TRBJ2-5, with 11 bases matching TRBD1. Trimming cost V 3 bases and J 7 bases; bases outside gene matches: 11. This CDR3 is 16 amino acids long. CDR1 is SGHRS, CDR2 YFSETQ, per germline. The CDR3 here is CASSSDAGQGAGTQYF. CDR3 nucleotide sequence: TGCGCCAGCAGCTCCGACGCCGGACAGGGGGCTGGGACCCAGTACTTC.

This sequence joins TRBV18 and TRBJ2-3; no reliable D call. Germline CDR1 and CDR2: KGHSH and LQKENI. The CDR3 totals 14 residues. V lost 3 bases and J lost 0, with 7 bases in between. CDR3 protein: CASSPAASTDTQYF. The CDR3 bases are TGTGCCAGCTCACCCGCAGCGAGCACAGATACGCAGTATTTT.

This clonotype was counted a few times. The rearrangement links TRBV7-6 to TRBJ1-4; D remains ambiguous. CDR3 length: 16 amino acids. CDR1 is SGHVS and CDR2 is FNYEAQ in the germline V gene. V dropped 3 bases and J dropped 3 bases, with 14 bases sitting between them. This CDR3 reads CASSFPDGSPNEKLFF. DNA for the CDR3: TGTGCCAGCAGCTTCCCGGACGGGTCCCCTAATGAAAAACTGTTTTTT.

This clonotype was picked up a small number of times. The chain is built from TRBV6-2 or TRBV6-3 and TRBJ2-7, with no clear D. Trimming took off 4 bases at V and 2 bases at J, with 15 bases between the two ends. Germline V CDR1 and CDR2: MNHEY, SVGEGT. This CDR3 spans 15 amino acids. The CDR3 reads CASSFSSQNPYEQYV. The CDR3 bases are TGTGCCAGCAGTTTCTCGTCCCAGAATCCCTACGAGCAGTACGTC.

The gene calls are TRBV7-9 and TRBJ1-1; 8 positions agree with TRBD1. The V gene's germline CDR1 is SEHNR and CDR2 FQNEAQ (reference sequence). V shed 6 bases, J shed 4 bases, and the junction held 7 bases outside the gene matches. The CDR3 is 14 residues long. CDR3 protein: CASRPGQGSTEAFF. In nucleotides, the CDR3 is TGTGCCAGCAGGCCCGGACAGGGAAGCACTGAAGCTTTCTTT.

This clonotype was picked up a small number of times. The gene calls are TRBV2 and TRBJ2-1; a possible D gene is TRBD2 (5 bases). Germline assignment: CDR1 SNHLY and CDR2 FYNNEI. CDR3 length: 9 residues. Trimming cost V 11 bases and J 11 bases, with 10 bases left between them. The CDR3 region is CAGEGQQFF. CDR3 bases: TGTGCCGGTGAGGGTCAGCAGTTCTTC.

The chain uses TRBV6-5 and TRBJ1-6; no firm D call. Germline CDR1 MNHEY, CDR2 SVGAGI. V lost 3 bases and J lost 8, with 11 bases in between. This CDR3 contains 14 residues. The CDR3 loop is CASSYLGNYSPLHF. CDR3 in DNA: TGTGCCAGCAGTTATTTAGGGAACTATTCACCCCTCCACTTT.